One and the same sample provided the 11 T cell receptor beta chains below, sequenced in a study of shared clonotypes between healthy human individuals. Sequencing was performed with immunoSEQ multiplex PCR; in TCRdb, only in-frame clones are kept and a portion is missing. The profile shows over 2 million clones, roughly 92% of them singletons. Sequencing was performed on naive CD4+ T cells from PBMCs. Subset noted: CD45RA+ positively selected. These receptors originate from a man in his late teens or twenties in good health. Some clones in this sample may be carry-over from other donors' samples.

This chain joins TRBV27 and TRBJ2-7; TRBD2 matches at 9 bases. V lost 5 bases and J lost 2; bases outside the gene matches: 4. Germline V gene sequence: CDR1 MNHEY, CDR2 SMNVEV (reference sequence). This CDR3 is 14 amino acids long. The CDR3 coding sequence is TGTGCCAGCAGTCCTTTAGCGGGAGCCTACGAGCAGTACTTC. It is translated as CASSPLAGAYEQYF.

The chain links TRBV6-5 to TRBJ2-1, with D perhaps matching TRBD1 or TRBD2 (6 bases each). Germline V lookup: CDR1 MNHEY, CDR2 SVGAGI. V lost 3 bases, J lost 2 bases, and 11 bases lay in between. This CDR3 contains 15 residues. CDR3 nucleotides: TGTGCCAGCAGTTATAGGCGGGACACCTACAATGAGCAGTTCTTC. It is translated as CASSYRRDTYNEQFF.

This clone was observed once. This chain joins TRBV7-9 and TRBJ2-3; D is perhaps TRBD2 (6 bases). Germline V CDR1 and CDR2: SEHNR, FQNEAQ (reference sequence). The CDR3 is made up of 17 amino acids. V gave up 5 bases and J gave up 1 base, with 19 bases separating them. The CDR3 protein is CASSPNRGTGGTDTQYF. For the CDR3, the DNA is TGTGCCAGCAGCCCCAATCGGGGTACGGGAGGCACAGATACGCAGTATTTT.

The CDR3 nucleotides are TGTGCCAGCAGCTCCAGGGACTTCTCTGGAAACACCATATATTTT. Its protein is CASSSRDFSGNTIYF. The gene calls are TRBV28 and TRBJ1-3; D perhaps matches TRBD1 (5 bases). Germline CDR1 reads MDHEN; CDR2 reads SYDVKM. There are 15 residues in the CDR3. V lost 6 bases and J lost 0, with 12 bases in between.

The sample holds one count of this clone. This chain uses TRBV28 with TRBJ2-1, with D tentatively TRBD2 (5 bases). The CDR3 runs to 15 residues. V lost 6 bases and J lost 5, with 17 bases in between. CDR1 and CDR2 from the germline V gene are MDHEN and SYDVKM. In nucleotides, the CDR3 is TGTGCCAGCAGGGACTCAACGGGGATTAACAATGAGCAGTTCTTC. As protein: CASRDSTGINNEQFF. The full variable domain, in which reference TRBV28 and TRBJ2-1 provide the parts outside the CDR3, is DVKVTQSSRYLVKRTGEKVFLECVQDMDHENMFWYRQDPGLGLRLIYFSYDVKMKEKGDIPEGYSVSREKKERFSLILESASTNQTSMYLCASRDSTGINNEQFFGPGTRLTVL.

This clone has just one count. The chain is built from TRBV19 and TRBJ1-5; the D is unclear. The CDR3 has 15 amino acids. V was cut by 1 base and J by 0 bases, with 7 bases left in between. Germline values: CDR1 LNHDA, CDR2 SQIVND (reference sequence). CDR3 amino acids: CASSIVRNSNQPQHF. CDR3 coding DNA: TGTGCCAGTAGTATAGTTAGGAATAGCAATCAGCCCCAGCATTTT.

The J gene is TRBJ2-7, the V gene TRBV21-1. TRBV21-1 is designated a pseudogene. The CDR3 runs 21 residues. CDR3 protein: CASCKFSTICGFLQLPYEQYF. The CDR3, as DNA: TGTGCCAGCTGTAAATTCAGTACAATCTGTGGGTTCTTACAACTCCCCTACGAGCAGTACTTC.

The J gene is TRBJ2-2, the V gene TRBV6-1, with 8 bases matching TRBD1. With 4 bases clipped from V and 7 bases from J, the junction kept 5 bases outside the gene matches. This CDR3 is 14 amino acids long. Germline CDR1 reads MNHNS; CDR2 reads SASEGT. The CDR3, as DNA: TGTGCCAGCAGTGGAACAGGGGGTGGCGGGGAGCTGTTTTTT. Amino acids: CASSGTGGGGELFF.

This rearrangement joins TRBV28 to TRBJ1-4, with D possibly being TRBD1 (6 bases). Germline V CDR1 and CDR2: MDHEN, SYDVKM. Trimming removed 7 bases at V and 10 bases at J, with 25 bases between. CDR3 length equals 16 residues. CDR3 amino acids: CASTDLRGGDRGKLFF. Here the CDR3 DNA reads TGTGCCAGCACGGACCTTAGAGGGGGAGATAGGGGAAAACTGTTTTTT.

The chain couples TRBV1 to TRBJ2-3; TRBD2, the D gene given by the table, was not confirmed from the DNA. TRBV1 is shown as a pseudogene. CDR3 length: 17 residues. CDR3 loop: CTSSQDRRGGRTDTQYF. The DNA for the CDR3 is TGCACCAGCAGCCAAGATAGGCGGGGGGGACGCACAGATACGCAGTATTTT.

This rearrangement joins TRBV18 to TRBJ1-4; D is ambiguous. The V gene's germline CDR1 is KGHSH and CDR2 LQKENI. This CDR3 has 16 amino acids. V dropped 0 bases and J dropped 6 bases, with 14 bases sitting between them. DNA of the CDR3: TGTGCCAGCTCACCACCTCGGGCAATTCGGGATGAAAAACTGTTTTTT. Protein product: CASSPPRAIRDEKLFF.